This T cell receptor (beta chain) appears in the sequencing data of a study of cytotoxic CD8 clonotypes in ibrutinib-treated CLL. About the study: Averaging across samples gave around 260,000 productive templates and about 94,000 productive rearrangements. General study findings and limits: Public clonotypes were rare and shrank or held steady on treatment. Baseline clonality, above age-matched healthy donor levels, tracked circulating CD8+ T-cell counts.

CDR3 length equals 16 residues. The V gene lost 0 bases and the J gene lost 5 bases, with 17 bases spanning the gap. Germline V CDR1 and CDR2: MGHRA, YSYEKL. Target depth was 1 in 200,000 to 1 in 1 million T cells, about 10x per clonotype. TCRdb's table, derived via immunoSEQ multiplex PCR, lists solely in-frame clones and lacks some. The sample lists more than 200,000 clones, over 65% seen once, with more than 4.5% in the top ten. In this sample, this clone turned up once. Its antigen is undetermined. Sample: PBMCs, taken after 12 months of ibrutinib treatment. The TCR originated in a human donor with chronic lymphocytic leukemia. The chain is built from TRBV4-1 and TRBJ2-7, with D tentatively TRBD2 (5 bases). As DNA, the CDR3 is TGCGCCAGCAGCCAAGATAGGACGTACCTCGGGGACGAGCAGTACTTC. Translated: CASSQDRTYLGDEQYF.